This record looks at one TCR beta chain sequence and its context. Its antigen is still unknown. The V end was cut by 7 bases, the J end by 7 bases, with 13 bases between. This CDR3 comprises 13 residues. CDR1 is MDHEN and CDR2 is SYDVKM in the germline V gene. These data originate in a study of early T cells in non-severe SARS-CoV-2 infection. Study context: Sequencing input comprised bulk RNA from unsorted whole blood; chain pairing was not available. Study-wide results and caveats: VDJdb matching favored anti-spike CD8 responses, missing private and CD4 specificities.

Attachment of unique molecular identifiers to individual cDNA molecules was performed. TCRdb re-called the 5' RACE reads with MiXCR, one entry per CDR3 protein. The sample carries approximately 62,000 distinct CDR3 sequences, around 12% recorded once. The sample taken for sequencing was whole blood. The chain is built from TRBV28 and TRBJ1-4, with unresolved D. This TCR derives from an adult who was a healthcare worker with PCR-confirmed SARS-CoV-2 infection or an uninfected control (not recorded which). DNA for the CDR3: TGTGCCAGCACCCCGCCCCTGGGTGAAAAACTGTTTTTT. This sequence encodes CASTPPLGEKLFF.